The count of the clone carrying this TCR beta chain is one. These data belong to a study of blood T cell repertoires in COVID-19. TCRdb keeps only in-frame clones here, not all; method: immunoSEQ multiplex PCR. The top ten clones hold approximately 23% of a sample with some 180,000 clones, about 88% of them seen once. The V gene's germline CDR1 is MNHNS and CDR2 SASEGT. Deletions cut 1 base from V and 5 bases from J, with 9 bases between. The CDR3 has 14 amino acids. Sequenced material: PBMCs or T cells enriched from blood (not recorded which). The V and J genes are TRBV6-1 and TRBJ1-5; perhaps TRBD1 as D (5 bases). The sequence was collected from a woman aged 40 to 50 in a cohort exposed to, infected with or recovered from COVID-19 (not recorded which). The CDR3 DNA follows: TGTGCCAGCAGTGAAGTGACAGACTATCAGCCCCAGCATTTT. This translates into CASSEVTDYQPQHF.